This T cell receptor beta chain was identified in a study of metastatic and nonmetastatic thyroid tumors. Study results and limitations: Across blood and tumor, TCR beta diversity in malignant thyroid tumors was reportedly significantly higher than in benign nodules.

Authors' analysis steps: Built for papillary thyroid cancer, a distant-metastasis classifier drew on CDR3 differences across clinicopathological groups. Using MiXCR, TCRdb reanalyzed the PCR reads. Clone size and V and J calls follow TCRdb, not the original study. This sample yields 89,000 or so clones, of which approximately 9% are seen a single time; more than 8% belongs to the top ten. Germline loops: CDR1 MNHNS, CDR2 SASEGT. After removal of 8 bases from V and 5 bases from J, the junction contained 5 bases not matched to a gene. CDR3 length: 12 residues. Patients underwent thyroid surgery, and none had received any treatment before it. This clone was observed a handful of times. Its antigen is as yet unknown.

This TCR was recovered from a female donor with papillary thyroid cancer or a benign thyroid nodule (not recorded which). Some clones in this sample may be carry-over from other donors' samples. Sequencing input: blood. The genes are TRBV6-1 and TRBJ2-7; TRBD1 agrees at 8 bases. The CDR3 here is CASSGRGHEQYF. CDR3 coding DNA: TGTGCCAGCTCAGGCAGGGGGCACGAGCAGTACTTC.